Shown below are 13 T cell receptor beta chains from a single sample sequenced in a study of identical twins. TCRdb re-called the 5' RACE reads with MiXCR, one entry per CDR3 protein. The data hold 200,000 to 250,000 distinct CDR3 sequences, with less than 8% observed a single time. These records were also assigned to another study, of yellow fever vaccine responses in identical twins.

The material sequenced was memory (CD45RO+) T cells sorted from blood. Receptors were obtained from a woman aged 18-29 years in good health.

The chain employs TRBV28 and TRBJ1-5, with 7 nucleotides matching TRBD1. J lost 6 bases, V lost 6 bases, and 11 bases had no gene match. The CDR3 totals 15 residues. Germline CDR1 and CDR2: MDHEN and SYDVKM. Written as DNA, the CDR3 is TGTGCCAGCAGACGGACAGGTGTCGTGAGTCAGCCCCAGCATTTT. Translating gives CASRRTGVVSQPQHF.

Ten or more counts support this clonotype. The chain employs TRBV15 and TRBJ2-1; 9 nucleotides align to TRBD2. The CDR3 is 16 amino acids. Germline values: CDR1 LNHNV, CDR2 YYDKDF (reference sequence). J lost 9 bases, V lost 5 bases, and 14 bases had no gene match. The chain's CDR3 is CATSFMGGRALGEQFF. The CDR3 DNA sequence: TGTGCCACCAGCTTCATGGGCGGGAGGGCCCTCGGTGAGCAGTTCTTC.

V is TRBV9 and J is TRBJ1-3; D is unclear. Trimming removed 4 bases from V and 1 base from J, with 21 bases in between. The CDR3 spans 18 residues. CDR1 is SGDLS, CDR2 YYNGEE, per germline. The chain's CDR3 is CASSSRLNPRISGNTIYF. CDR3 bases: TGTGCCAGCAGCTCGAGACTAAACCCCAGGATATCTGGAAACACCATATATTTT.

A few counts support this clonotype. The chain is built from TRBV20-1 and TRBJ1-3; D is unclear. This CDR3 is 14 amino acids long. Per the germline V gene, CDR1 is DFQATT and CDR2 is SNEGSKA (reference sequence). The V gene lost 6 bases and the J gene lost 0 bases, with 12 bases spanning the gap. DNA for the CDR3: TGCAGTGCCACCCCACTCAGCTCTGGAAACACCATATATTTT. It is translated as CSATPLSSGNTIYF.

The rearrangement uses TRBV29-1 and TRBJ2-7; 7 nucleotides line up with TRBD1. CDR1 is SQVTM and CDR2 is ANQGSEA in the germline V gene. This CDR3 is 14 amino acids long. J gave up 2 bases and V 4 bases, and 8 bases lay outside the gene matches. CDR3 bases: TGCAGCGTTGGACAGGGAGTAAATGCCTACGAGCAGTACTTC. Translated: CSVGQGVNAYEQYF.

This clonotype was seen at least ten times. J is TRBJ2-5 and V is TRBV24-1; TRBD2 agrees at 7 bases. Per germline, CDR1 KGHDR and CDR2 SFDVKD. The V gene end was trimmed by 5 bases and the J gene end by 4 bases; junction bases not matched to a gene: 3. The CDR3 spans 13 residues. The CDR3 nucleotides are TGTGCCACCAGTGGGACTAGTGGAGAGACCCAGTACTTC. It translates to CATSGTSGETQYF.

This chain connects TRBV12-3 or TRBV12-4 to TRBJ1-4, with a weak D call TRBD1 (5 bases). The V end was cut by 4 bases, the J end by 9 bases, with 15 bases between. The CDR3 contains 14 residues. For the CDR3, the DNA is TGTGCCAGCAGTTATAGACAGTCGGAGAAAAAACTGTTTTTT. As protein: CASSYRQSEKKLFF.

Only a few counts were recorded for this clonotype. The CDR3 is CASRQFYSGYEQYF. In nucleotides, the CDR3 is TGTGCCAGCCGTCAGTTTTATTCAGGGTACGAGCAGTACTTC. The rearrangement joins TRBV28 to TRBJ2-7; D may be TRBD1 (5 bases). The CDR3 length is 14 residues. V was cut by 8 bases and J by 4 bases, with 18 bases left in between. The germline CDR1 and CDR2 sequences are MDHEN and SYDVKM.

The table lists this clonotype with many counts. The J gene is TRBJ2-4, the V gene TRBV5-1; 8 nucleotides match TRBD1. Trimming cost V 3 bases and J 5 bases; bases outside gene matches: 7. The germline gives CDR1 SGHRS, CDR2 YFSETQ. The CDR3 loop spans 15 amino acids. CDR3 sequence: CASSSMTGDQNIQYF. The CDR3 coding sequence is TGCGCCAGCAGCTCGATGACAGGGGACCAAAACATTCAGTACTTC.

This clonotype showed up just a few times. The chain combines TRBV5-6 with TRBJ1-4, with TRBD1 matching 8 bases. The CDR3 runs 12 residues. The V gene's germline CDR1 is SGHDT and CDR2 YYEEEE. The V segment lost 2 bases and the J segment 10 bases; nucleotides outside the gene matches: 1. Written as DNA, the CDR3 is TGTGCCAGCAGCTTAACAGGGGGAAAACTGTTTTTT. Translated: CASSLTGGKLFF.

The CDR3 coding sequence is TGTGCCAGCAGCATGACTAGCGGGGGGGCGTCAGGGCAGTTCTTC. Its protein is CASSMTSGGASGQFF. The V and J genes are TRBV9 and TRBJ2-1; 14 bases line up with TRBD2. This CDR3 has 15 amino acids. CDR1 is SGDLS and CDR2 is YYNGEE in the germline V gene. With 4 bases clipped from V and 12 bases from J, the junction kept 9 bases outside the gene matches.

In its sample, this clonotype was seen a few times. The V gene is TRBV7-9, the J gene TRBJ2-3; no definite D call. Germline CDR1 reads SEHNR; CDR2 reads FQNEAQ (reference sequence). The CDR3 covers 11 residues. The ends were cut back, 4 bases at V and 6 bases at J, with 5 bases in the middle. The CDR3 reads CASSYGDTQYF. The CDR3 bases are TGTGCCAGCAGCTATGGCGATACGCAGTATTTT.

This chain uses TRBV15 with TRBJ2-3; D remains ambiguous. Germline-derived CDR1 and CDR2 are LNHNV and YYDKDF (reference sequence). CDR3 size: 12 residues. Trimming stripped 5 bases from V and 3 bases from J, with 6 bases between. CDR3 nucleotide sequence: TGTGCCACCAGCTTTTTGACAGATACGCAGTATTTT. Amino acids: CATSFLTDTQYF.